This T cell receptor (beta chain) was profiled in a study of CDR3 diversity in severe acne (dated by TCRdb to the late 2010s). Comment on this clonotype: There is no known antigen for this receptor. One end of the junction fails to match germline, which may point to a read error.

The library was produced with PCR. Data came from an Illumina HiSeq 2000. The public reads were quality trimmed at Q25 with fastp and then assembled into clones with MiXCR by TCRdb, keeping productive beta chains. Each record represents a unique CDR3 protein, reported with the most common genes and DNA among its rows. The sample table holds fewer than 90,000 distinct CDR3 sequences, of which 49% were seen once. More than 9% of the sample comes from the top ten. From the cysteine through the phenylalanine, the CDR3 covers 14 amino acids. The only DNA kept is the CDR3, 42 bases in frame from the first base. According to the germline V gene (reference sequence), CDR1 reads DFQATT and CDR2 reads SNEGSKA.

The sequencing sample was made of blood. Recombination connected TRBV20-1 to TRBJ2-6; the D gene is perhaps TRBD2, on 6 matching bases. The origin of this receptor is a male donor with severe acne vulgaris. The bases are TGCAGTGCTTACCCCGAGGAGGGGCCCAATTCTGAAGCTTTC. Its coded protein is CSAYPEEGPNSEAF.